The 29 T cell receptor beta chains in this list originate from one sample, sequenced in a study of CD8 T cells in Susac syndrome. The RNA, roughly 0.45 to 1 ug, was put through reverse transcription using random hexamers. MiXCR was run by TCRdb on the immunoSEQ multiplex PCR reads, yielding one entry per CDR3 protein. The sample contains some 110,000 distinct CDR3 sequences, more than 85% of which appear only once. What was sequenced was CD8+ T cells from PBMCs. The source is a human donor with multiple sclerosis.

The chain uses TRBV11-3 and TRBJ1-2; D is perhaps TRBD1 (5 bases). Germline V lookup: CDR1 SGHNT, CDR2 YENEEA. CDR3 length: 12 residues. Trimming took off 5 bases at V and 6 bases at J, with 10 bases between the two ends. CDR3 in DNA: TGTGCCAGCAGCCCCGGGGGGGATGGCTACACCTTC. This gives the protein CASSPGGDGYTF.

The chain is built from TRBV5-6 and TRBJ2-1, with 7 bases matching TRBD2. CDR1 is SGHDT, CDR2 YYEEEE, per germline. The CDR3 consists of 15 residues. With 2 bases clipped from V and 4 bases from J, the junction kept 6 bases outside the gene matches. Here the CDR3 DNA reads TGTGCCAGCAGCTTAGCGGGAACTCTTTACAATGAGCAGTTCTTC. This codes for CASSLAGTLYNEQFF.

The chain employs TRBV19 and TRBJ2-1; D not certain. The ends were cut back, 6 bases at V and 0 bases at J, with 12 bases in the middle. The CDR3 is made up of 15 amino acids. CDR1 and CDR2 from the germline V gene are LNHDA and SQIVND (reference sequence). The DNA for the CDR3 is TGTGCCAGTAGGGACCATCAAAGCTCCTACAATGAGCAGTTCTTC. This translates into CASRDHQSSYNEQFF.

In DNA form, the CDR3 reads TGTGCCAGCAGCAGATCCCTCGACAGGTTGTCGGGGGAGCAGTACGTC. Translated, it gives CASSRSLDRLSGEQYV. The chain combines TRBV2 with TRBJ2-7; perhaps TRBD1 as D (6 bases). The length of the CDR3 is 16 residues. Looked up from germline, CDR1 is SNHLY and CDR2 is FYNNEI. Trimming shortened V by 6 bases and J by 7 bases, and 25 bases separated the two germline ends.

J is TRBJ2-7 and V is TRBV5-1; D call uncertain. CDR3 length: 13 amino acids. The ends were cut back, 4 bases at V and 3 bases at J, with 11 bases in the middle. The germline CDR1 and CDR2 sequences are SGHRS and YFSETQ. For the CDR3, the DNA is TGCGCCAGCAGCCTGAGTCCACTCTACGAGCAGTACGTC. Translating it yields CASSLSPLYEQYV.

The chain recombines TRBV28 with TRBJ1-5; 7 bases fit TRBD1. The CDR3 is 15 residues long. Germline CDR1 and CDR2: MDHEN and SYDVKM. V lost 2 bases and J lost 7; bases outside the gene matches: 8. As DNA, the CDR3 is TGTGCCAGCAGTTTACCCAAGAGGGGGCAACAGCCCCAGCATTTT. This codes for CASSLPKRGQQPQHF.

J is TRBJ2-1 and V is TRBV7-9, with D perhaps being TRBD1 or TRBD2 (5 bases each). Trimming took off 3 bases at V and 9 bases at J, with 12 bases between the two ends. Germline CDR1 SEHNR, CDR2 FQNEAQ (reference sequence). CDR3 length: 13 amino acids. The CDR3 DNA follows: TGTGCCAGCAGCTTTGGTGGGGCGGGTGAGCAGTTCTTC. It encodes CASSFGGAGEQFF.

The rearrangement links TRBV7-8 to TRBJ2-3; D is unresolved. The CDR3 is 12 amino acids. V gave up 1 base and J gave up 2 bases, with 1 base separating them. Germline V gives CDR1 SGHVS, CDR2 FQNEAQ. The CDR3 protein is CASSLDTDTQYF. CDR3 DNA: TGTGCCAGCAGCTTAGACACAGATACGCAGTATTTT.

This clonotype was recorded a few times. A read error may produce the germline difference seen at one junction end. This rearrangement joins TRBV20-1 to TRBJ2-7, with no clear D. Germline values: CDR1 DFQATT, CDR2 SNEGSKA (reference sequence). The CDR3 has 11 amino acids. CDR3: CSPRKDYEQYF. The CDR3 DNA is TGCAGTCCTAGGAAGGACTACGAGCAGTACTTC.

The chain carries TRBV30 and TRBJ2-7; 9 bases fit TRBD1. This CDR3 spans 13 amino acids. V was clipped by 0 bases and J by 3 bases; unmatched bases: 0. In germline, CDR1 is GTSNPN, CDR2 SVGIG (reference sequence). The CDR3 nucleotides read TGTGCCTGGAGTGTGGGACAGGGCTACGAGCAGTACGTC. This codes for CAWSVGQGYEQYV.

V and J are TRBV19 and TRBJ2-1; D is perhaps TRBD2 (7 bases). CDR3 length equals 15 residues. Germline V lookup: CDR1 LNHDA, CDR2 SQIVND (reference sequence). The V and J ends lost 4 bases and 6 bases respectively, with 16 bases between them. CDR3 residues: CASSTNLGGVNEQFF. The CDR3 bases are TGTGCCAGTAGTACGAATCTAGGGGGGGTCAATGAGCAGTTCTTC.

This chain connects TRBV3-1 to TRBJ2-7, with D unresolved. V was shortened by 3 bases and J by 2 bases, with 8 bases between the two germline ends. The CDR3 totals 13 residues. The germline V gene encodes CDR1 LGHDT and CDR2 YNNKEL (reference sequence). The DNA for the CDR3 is TGTGCCAGCAGCCATGGGCTTACCTACGAGCAGTACTTC. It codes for CASSHGLTYEQYF.

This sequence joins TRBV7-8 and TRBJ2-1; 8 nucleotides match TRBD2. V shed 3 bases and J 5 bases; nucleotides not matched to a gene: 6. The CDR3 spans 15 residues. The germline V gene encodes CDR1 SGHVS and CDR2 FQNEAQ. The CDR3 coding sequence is TGTGCCAGCAGCTTCCTACTAGCGGCGAACAATGAGCAGTTCTTC. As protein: CASSFLLAANNEQFF.

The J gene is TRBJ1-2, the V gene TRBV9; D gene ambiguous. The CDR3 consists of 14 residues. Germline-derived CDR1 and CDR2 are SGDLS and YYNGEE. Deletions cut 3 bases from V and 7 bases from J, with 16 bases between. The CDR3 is CASSGTAPEGGYTF. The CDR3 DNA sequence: TGTGCCAGCAGCGGGACGGCCCCAGAGGGTGGCTACACCTTC.

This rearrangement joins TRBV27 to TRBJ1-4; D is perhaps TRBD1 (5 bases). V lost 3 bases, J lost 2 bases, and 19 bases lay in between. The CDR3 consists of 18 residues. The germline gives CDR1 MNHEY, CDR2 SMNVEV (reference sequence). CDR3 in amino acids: CASSFTGGRVRTNEKLFF. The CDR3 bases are TGTGCCAGCAGTTTCACTGGGGGGAGGGTCCGGACTAATGAAAAACTGTTTTTT.

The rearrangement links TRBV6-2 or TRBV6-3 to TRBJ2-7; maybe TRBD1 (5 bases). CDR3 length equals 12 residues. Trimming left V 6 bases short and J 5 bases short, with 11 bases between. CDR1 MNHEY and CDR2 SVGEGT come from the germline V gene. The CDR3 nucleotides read TGTGCCAGCAGGACAGCAGGAGACGAGCAGTACGTC. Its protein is CASRTAGDEQYV.

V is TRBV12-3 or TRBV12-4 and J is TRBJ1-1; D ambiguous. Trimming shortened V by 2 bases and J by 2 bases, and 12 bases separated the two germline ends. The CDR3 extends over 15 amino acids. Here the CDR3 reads CASSLYGEENTEAFF. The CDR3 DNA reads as TGTGCCAGCAGTTTATATGGGGAGGAAAACACTGAAGCTTTCTTT.

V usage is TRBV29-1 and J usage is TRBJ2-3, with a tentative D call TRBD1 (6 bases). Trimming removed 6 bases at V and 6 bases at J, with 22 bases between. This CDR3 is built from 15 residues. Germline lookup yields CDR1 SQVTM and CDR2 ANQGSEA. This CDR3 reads CSVGMGALSLDTQYF. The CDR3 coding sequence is TGCAGCGTCGGAATGGGGGCCCTTTCTCTCGATACGCAGTATTTT.

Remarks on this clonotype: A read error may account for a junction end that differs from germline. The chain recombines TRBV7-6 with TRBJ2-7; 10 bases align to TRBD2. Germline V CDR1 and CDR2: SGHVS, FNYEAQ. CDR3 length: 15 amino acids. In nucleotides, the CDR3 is TGTGCCAGCAGCGCAGGTAGCGGGGGGATGGACGAGCAGTGCTTC. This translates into CASSAGSGGMDEQCF.

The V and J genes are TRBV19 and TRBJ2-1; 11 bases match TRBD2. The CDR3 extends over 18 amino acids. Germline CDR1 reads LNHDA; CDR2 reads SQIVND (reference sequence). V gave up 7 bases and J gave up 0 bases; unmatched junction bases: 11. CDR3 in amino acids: CASIYGLAGGHSYNEQFF. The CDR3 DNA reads TGTGCCAGTATCTATGGGCTAGCGGGGGGTCACTCCTACAATGAGCAGTTCTTC.

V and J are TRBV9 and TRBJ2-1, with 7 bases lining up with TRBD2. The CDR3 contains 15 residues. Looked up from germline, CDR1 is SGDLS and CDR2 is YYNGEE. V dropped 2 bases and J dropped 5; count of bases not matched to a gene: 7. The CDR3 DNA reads TGTGCCAGCAGCGTGGGGGGGAATGTGAACAATGAGCAGTTCTTC. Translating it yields CASSVGGNVNNEQFF.

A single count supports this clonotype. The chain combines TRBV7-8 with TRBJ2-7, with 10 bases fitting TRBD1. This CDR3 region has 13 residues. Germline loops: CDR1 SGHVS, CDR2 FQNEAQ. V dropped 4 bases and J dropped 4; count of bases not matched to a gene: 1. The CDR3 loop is CASSWDRGYEQYV. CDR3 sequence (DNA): TGTGCCAGCAGCTGGGACAGGGGATACGAGCAGTACGTC.

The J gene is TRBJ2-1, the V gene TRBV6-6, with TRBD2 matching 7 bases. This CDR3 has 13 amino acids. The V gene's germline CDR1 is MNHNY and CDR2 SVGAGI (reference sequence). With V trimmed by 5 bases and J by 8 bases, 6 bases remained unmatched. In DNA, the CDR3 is TGTGCCAGCAGTGGACTAGTCCGACATGAGCAGTTCTTC. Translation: CASSGLVRHEQFF.

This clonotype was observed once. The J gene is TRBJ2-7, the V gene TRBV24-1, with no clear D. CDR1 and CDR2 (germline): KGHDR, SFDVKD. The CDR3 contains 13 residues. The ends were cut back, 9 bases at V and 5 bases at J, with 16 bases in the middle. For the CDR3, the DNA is TGTGCCACCCCAATCCCGGCGAGGAACGAGCAGTACGTC. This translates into CATPIPARNEQYV.

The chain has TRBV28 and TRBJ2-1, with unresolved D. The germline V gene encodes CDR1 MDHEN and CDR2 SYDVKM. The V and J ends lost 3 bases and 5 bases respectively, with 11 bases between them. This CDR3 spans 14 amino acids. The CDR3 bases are TGTGCCAGCAGTTTTCTGGAACGAAACAATGAGCAGTTCTTC. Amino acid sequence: CASSFLERNNEQFF.

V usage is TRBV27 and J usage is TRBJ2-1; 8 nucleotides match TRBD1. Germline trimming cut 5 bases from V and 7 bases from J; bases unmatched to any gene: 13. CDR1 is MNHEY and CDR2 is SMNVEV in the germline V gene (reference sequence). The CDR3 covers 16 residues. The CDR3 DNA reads TGTGCCAGCAGTCCCTGGCAGGGGGCGTCGGGGAATGAGCAGTTCTTC. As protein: CASSPWQGASGNEQFF.

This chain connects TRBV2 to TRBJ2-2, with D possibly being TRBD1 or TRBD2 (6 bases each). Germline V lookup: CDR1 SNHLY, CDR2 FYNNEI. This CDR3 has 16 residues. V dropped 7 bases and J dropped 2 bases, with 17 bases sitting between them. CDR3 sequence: CASTRGAGQNTGELFF. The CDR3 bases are TGTGCCAGCACGAGAGGGGCGGGACAAAACACCGGGGAGCTGTTTTTT. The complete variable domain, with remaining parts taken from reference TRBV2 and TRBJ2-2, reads EPEVTQTPSHQVTQMGQEVILRCVPISNHLYFYWYRQILGQKVEFLVSFYNNEISEKSEIFDDQFSVERPDGSNFTLKIRSTKLEDSAMYFCASTRGAGQNTGELFFGEGSRLTVL.

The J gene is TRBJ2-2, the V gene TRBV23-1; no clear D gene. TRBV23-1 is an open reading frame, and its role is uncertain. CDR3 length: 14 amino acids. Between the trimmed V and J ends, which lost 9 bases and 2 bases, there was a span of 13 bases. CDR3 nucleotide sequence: TGCGCCAGACGCGTCCCTAGTAACACCGGGGAGCTGTTTTTT. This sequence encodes CARRVPSNTGELFF.

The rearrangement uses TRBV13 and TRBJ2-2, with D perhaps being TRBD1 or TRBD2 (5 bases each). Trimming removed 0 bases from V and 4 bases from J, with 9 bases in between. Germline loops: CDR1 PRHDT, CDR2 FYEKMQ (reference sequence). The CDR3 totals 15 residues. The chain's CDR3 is CASSLGLGRTGELFF. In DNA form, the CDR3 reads TGTGCCAGCAGCTTAGGCCTGGGACGCACCGGGGAGCTGTTTTTT.